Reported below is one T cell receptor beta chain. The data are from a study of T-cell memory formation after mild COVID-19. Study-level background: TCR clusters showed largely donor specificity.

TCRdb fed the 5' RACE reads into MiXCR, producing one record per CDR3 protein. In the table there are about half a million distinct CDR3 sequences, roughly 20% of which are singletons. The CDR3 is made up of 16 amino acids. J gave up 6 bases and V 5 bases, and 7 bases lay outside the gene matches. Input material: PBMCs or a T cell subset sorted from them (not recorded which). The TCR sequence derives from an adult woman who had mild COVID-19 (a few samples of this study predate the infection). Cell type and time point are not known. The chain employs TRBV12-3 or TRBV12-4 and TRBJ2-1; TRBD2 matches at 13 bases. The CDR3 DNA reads TGTGCCAGCAGTGAGGGACTAGCGGGGACGCTCAATGAGCAGTTCTTC. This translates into CASSEGLAGTLNEQFF.